The text below deals with one T cell receptor (beta chain). Antigen unknown. These data are taken from a study of identical twins. Findings and limits, study-wide: Partly confounded zero-insertion analyses could result from invariant MAIT and iNKT cells.

The CDR3 consists of 15 residues. TCRdb reprocessed the 5' RACE reads via MiXCR and lists one record per CDR3 protein. The data show around 1.7 million distinct CDR3 sequences, less than 40% seen once. The rearrangement links TRBV21-1 to TRBJ2-3; the DNA was not used to check the table's D call, TRBD1. TRBV21-1 is flagged as a pseudogene. The receptor was derived from a newborn girl in good health. Input material: cord blood. CDR3 DNA sequence: TGTGCCAGCAGCAAAGGGGACAGGGGGGCAGATACGCAGTATTTT. This translates into CASSKGDRGADTQYF.